The present T cell receptor beta chain was sequenced within a study of shared clonotypes between healthy human individuals. The CDR3 spans 14 residues. From germline, CDR1 is MNHEY and CDR2 SMNVEV (reference sequence). The V gene end was trimmed by 11 bases and the J gene end by 6 bases; junction bases not matched to a gene: 11. The sorted-subset replicate PCRs were given 200 ng DNA, which is 30,000 or so T cell genomes. Clones were read by immunoSEQ multiplex PCR, and TCRdb kept only the in-frame ones, dropping some. The sample lists about 1 million clones; around 78% were seen once. The receptor's source is a man in his late teens or twenties in good health. Some clones in this sample may be carry-over from other donors' samples. The specimen sequenced was memory CD4+ T cells from PBMCs. Documented subset: CD45RA-negative fraction. The rearrangement links TRBV27 to TRBJ2-2, with TRBD2 matching over 8 bases. The CDR3 loop is CAGVAGRTAGELFF. The CDR3, as DNA: TGTGCCGGAGTAGCGGGAAGGACGGCCGGGGAGCTGTTTTTT.